This T cell receptor (beta chain) was sequenced for a study of T cell changes during pregnancy in multiple sclerosis. Trimming cost V 2 bases and J 7 bases, with 15 bases left between them. The CDR3 length is 15 residues. Germline-derived CDR1 and CDR2 are SGHDT and YYEEEE. TCRdb's table, derived via immunoSEQ multiplex PCR, lists solely in-frame clones and lacks some. The sample holds around 100,000 clones, approximately 90% seen once. The V and J genes are TRBV5-6 and TRBJ1-4; D unclear. The material was peripheral blood, obtained after pregnancy. This clonotype was sampled from a female donor with multiple sclerosis, enrolled in a pregnancy study. The CDR3 sequence is CASSFWVWSGEKLFF. In DNA, the CDR3 is TGTGCCAGCAGCTTTTGGGTTTGGAGTGGTGAAAAACTGTTTTTT.